Presented here are 28 T cell receptor beta chains from one specimen sequenced in a study of T cell responses to AZD1222 COVID-19 vaccine. The data were produced by immunoSEQ multiplex PCR, yet TCRdb's version contains in-frame clones alone and is incomplete. The repertoire holds 65,000 to 75,000 clones, with less than 90% as singletons. The specimen comprised peripheral blood, sampled on day 0 of AZD1222 vaccination. These receptors originate from an adult in good health.

The rearrangement uses TRBV7-2 and TRBJ2-3; no definite D call. Trimming removed 4 bases at V and 1 base at J, with 12 bases between. This CDR3 is 15 amino acids long. The germline V gene has CDR1 SGHTA and CDR2 FQGNSA. As DNA, the CDR3 is TGTGCCAGCAGCTCTCTTCCTGGGGGCACAGATACGCAGTATTTT. This codes for CASSSLPGGTDTQYF.

The rearrangement links TRBV2 to TRBJ1-6, with a possible D match to TRBD1 (5 bases). The CDR3 spans 15 residues. The V end was cut by 7 bases, the J end by 2 bases, with 12 bases between. Germline assignment: CDR1 SNHLY and CDR2 FYNNEI. The CDR3 DNA is TGTGCCAGCACGACAGAATCGACCTATAATTCACCCCTCCACTTT. Translated, it gives CASTTESTYNSPLHF.

The chain combines TRBV4-3 with TRBJ2-7, with 10 bases identical to TRBD1. The CDR3 runs 15 residues. From germline, CDR1 is LGHNA and CDR2 YSLEER. Trimming cost V 1 base and J 2 bases; bases outside gene matches: 2. CDR3 DNA: TGCGCCAGCAGCCAAGGGGACAGGGGTACCTACGAGCAGTACTTC. Its translation is CASSQGDRGTYEQYF.

This rearrangement joins TRBV7-2 to TRBJ2-5; D remains ambiguous. Germline lookup yields CDR1 SGHTA and CDR2 FQGNSA. The CDR3 contains 11 residues. Trimming removed 3 bases at V and 5 bases at J, with 4 bases between. Written as DNA, the CDR3 is TGTGCCAGCAGCTTTCGGGAGACCCAGTACTTC. Protein sequence: CASSFRETQYF.

The chain employs TRBV19 and TRBJ2-6; D remains unclear. CDR3 length: 15 amino acids. The germline V gene has CDR1 LNHDA and CDR2 SQIVND (reference sequence). V gave up 3 bases and J gave up 3 bases, with 9 bases separating them. CDR3 residues: CASSILGFGANVLTF. In DNA, the CDR3 is TGTGCCAGTAGTATCCTGGGTTTTGGGGCCAACGTCCTGACTTTC.

CDR3 sequence: CASSQELASDEQFF. In nucleotides, the CDR3 is TGCGCCAGCAGCCAAGAACTAGCGTCGGATGAGCAGTTCTTC. V is TRBV4-3 and J is TRBJ2-1; 7 bases line up with TRBD2. CDR1 and CDR2 (germline): LGHNA, YSLEER. The CDR3 is 14 amino acids. Trimming cost V 0 bases and J 8 bases; bases outside gene matches: 4.

The chain couples TRBV20-1 to TRBJ2-3; 8 bases match TRBD2. This CDR3 has 15 residues. V trimming: 3 bases; J trimming: 2 bases; junction bases outside the gene matches: 7. Per the germline V gene, CDR1 is DFQATT and CDR2 is SNEGSKA (reference sequence). The CDR3 nucleotides read TGCAGTGCTAGTAGCCTAGCGGGCAACACAGATACGCAGTATTTT. Translation: CSASSLAGNTDTQYF.

V and J are TRBV10-3 and TRBJ2-1; 7 nucleotides align to TRBD2. Germline V lookup: CDR1 ENHRY, CDR2 SYGVKD. V shed 4 bases, J shed 7 bases, and the junction held 7 bases outside the gene matches. The CDR3 runs 14 residues. The CDR3 sequence: CAISGWEGSNEQFF. The CDR3, as DNA: TGTGCCATCAGTGGGTGGGAGGGGAGTAATGAGCAGTTCTTC.

The rearrangement joins TRBV6-5 to TRBJ2-3; D unresolved. Trimming shortened V by 2 bases and J by 2 bases, and 8 bases separated the two germline ends. The CDR3 has 14 amino acids. Germline lookup yields CDR1 MNHEY and CDR2 SVGAGI. The CDR3 DNA is TGTGCCAGCAGTTACGCCCAGAACACAGATACGCAGTATTTT. Translating gives CASSYAQNTDTQYF.

CDR3 sequence (DNA): TGCAGCGTTTTCGCGCCAGGTTTAACTTCGAACACCGGGGAGCTGTTTTTT. Protein: CSVFAPGLTSNTGELFF. The chain is built from TRBV29-1 and TRBJ2-2; unclear D gene. The ends were cut back, 5 bases at V and 0 bases at J, with 19 bases in the middle. CDR3 length: 17 amino acids. Per the germline V gene, CDR1 is SQVTM and CDR2 is ANQGSEA.

The chain joins TRBV28 to TRBJ1-4; D remains unclear. The V end lost 2 bases, the J end lost 8 bases, and 15 bases lay between the germline ends. Per the germline V gene, CDR1 is MDHEN and CDR2 is SYDVKM. The CDR3 has 15 amino acids. CDR3 DNA: TGTGCCAGCAGTTTACGGTCGGGCTTTAGGGAAAAACTGTTTTTT. Translating it yields CASSLRSGFREKLFF.

This chain links TRBV6-2 or TRBV6-3 with TRBJ1-1; 9 nucleotides align to TRBD1. Trimming took 2 bases from V and 5 from J; bases not matched to a gene: 9. Germline V lookup: CDR1 MNHEY, CDR2 SVGEGT. This CDR3 region has 16 residues. Written as DNA, the CDR3 is TGTGCCAGCAGTTACGACCTCGGGACAGGGCGGACTGAAGCTTTCTTT. Translation: CASSYDLGTGRTEAFF.

The rearrangement links TRBV6-6 to TRBJ2-3, with 8 bases that match TRBD1. The CDR3 length is 14 residues. Per the germline V gene, CDR1 is MNHNY and CDR2 is SVGAGI (reference sequence). The V and J ends lost 6 bases and 1 base, in that order; junction bases with no gene match: 3. Here the CDR3 reads CASSATGGTDTQYF. The CDR3 DNA reads TGTGCCAGCAGCGCGACAGGGGGCACAGATACGCAGTATTTT.

The gene calls are TRBV28 and TRBJ2-7, with 9 bases lining up with TRBD1. Germline-derived CDR1 and CDR2 are MDHEN and SYDVKM. This CDR3 comprises 16 residues. The junction had 5 bases not matched to a gene; V was cut back by 1 base and J by 1 base. CDR3 amino acids: CASSLSGTGKSYEQYF. As DNA, the CDR3 is TGTGCCAGCAGTTTATCTGGGACAGGGAAATCCTACGAGCAGTACTTC.

The genes are TRBV3-1 (or the pseudogene TRBV3-2) and TRBJ2-4; D remains unclear. V shed 4 bases and J shed 4 bases, with 17 bases lying between them. The CDR3 contains 16 residues. From germline, CDR1 is LGHDT and CDR2 YNNKEL (reference sequence). The CDR3 sequence: CASSRQNPIRKNIQYF. The CDR3 nucleotides read TGTGCCAGCAGCCGTCAAAATCCCATTAGAAAAAACATTCAGTACTTC.

The chain carries TRBV7-2 and TRBJ2-1; TRBD2 might be the D (5 bases). This CDR3 contains 14 residues. CDR1 and CDR2 (germline): SGHTA, FQGNSA. The ends were cut back, 1 base at V and 5 bases at J, with 9 bases in the middle. The CDR3 here is CASSLGRADNEQFF. CDR3 DNA: TGTGCCAGCAGCTTAGGGCGGGCCGACAATGAGCAGTTCTTC.

V usage is TRBV5-6 and J usage is TRBJ1-5; D uncertain. The germline V gene has CDR1 SGHDT and CDR2 YYEEEE. With 2 bases removed from V and 7 bases from J, the gap between germline ends came to 4 bases. The CDR3 is made up of 11 amino acids. In nucleotides, the CDR3 is TGTGCCAGCAGCTTATTGCAGCCCCAGCATTTT. Translation: CASSLLQPQHF.

The chain has TRBV7-9 and TRBJ1-4; D gene unclear. Per the germline V gene, CDR1 is SEHNR and CDR2 is FQNEAQ (reference sequence). Trimming shortened V by 5 bases and J by 2 bases, and 15 bases separated the two germline ends. This CDR3 is 16 amino acids long. The CDR3 spells CASSTGRQGTNEKLFF. In DNA form, the CDR3 reads TGTGCCAGCAGCACCGGACGCCAAGGGACTAATGAAAAACTGTTTTTT.

The chain links TRBV6-4 to TRBJ2-7, with D uncertain. Germline V gives CDR1 MRHNA, CDR2 SNTAGT. The CDR3 sequence is 15 residues long. V gave up 2 bases and J gave up 0 bases, with 11 bases separating them. The CDR3 nucleotides are TGTGCCAGCAGTGACCCCAGACGGCACTCCTACGAGCAGTACTTC. It yields the protein CASSDPRRHSYEQYF.

This chain links TRBV4-3 with TRBJ1-3, with 7 positions matching TRBD1. The V gene end was trimmed by 0 bases and the J gene end by 5 bases; junction bases not matched to a gene: 7. CDR1 LGHNA and CDR2 YSLEER come from the germline V gene. There are 16 residues in the CDR3. The CDR3 spells CASSQDLQGFRNTIYF. In nucleotides, the CDR3 is TGCGCCAGCAGCCAAGATCTACAGGGGTTTCGAAACACCATATATTTT.

The chain recombines TRBV7-2 with TRBJ1-2; D not resolved. V was cut by 6 bases and J by 3 bases, with 8 bases left in between. CDR3 length: 12 amino acids. Germline V gives CDR1 SGHTA, CDR2 FQGNSA. The CDR3 DNA is TGTGCCAGCAGTTGGGATGACTATGGCTACACCTTC. Residues: CASSWDDYGYTF.

This clone has a single count. The chain links TRBV9 to TRBJ1-1; 8 positions match TRBD1. Trimming cost V 2 bases and J 2 bases; bases outside gene matches: 17. Germline V gives CDR1 SGDLS, CDR2 YYNGEE. This CDR3 is built from 19 residues. The CDR3 DNA follows: TGTGCCAGCAGCGTTACCATGGGGGCAGGGGACAGGTACAACACTGAAGCTTTCTTT. As protein: CASSVTMGAGDRYNTEAFF.

This chain connects TRBV18 to TRBJ2-7; TRBD1 agrees at 8 bases. Trimming cost V 5 bases and J 5 bases; bases outside gene matches: 8. The length of the CDR3 is 14 residues. The germline CDR1 and CDR2 sequences are KGHSH and LQKENI. For the CDR3, the DNA is TGTGCCAGCTCAAGCGGACAGGGAGTTCACGAGCAGTACTTC. Its translation is CASSSGQGVHEQYF.

V gene TRBV29-1 combines with J gene TRBJ2-1; TRBD1 agrees at 7 bases. The CDR3 contains 12 residues. The V and J ends lost 7 bases and 6 bases, in that order; junction bases with no gene match: 6. Germline V lookup: CDR1 SQVTM, CDR2 ANQGSEA. CDR3 bases: TGCAGCGCCGGGACAGAAATCAATGAGCAGTTCTTC. Translated, it gives CSAGTEINEQFF.

The chain is built from TRBV3-1 (or the pseudogene TRBV3-2) and TRBJ1-6; D may be TRBD1 (6 bases). The CDR3 loop spans 14 amino acids. Germline CDR1 and CDR2: LGHDT and YNNKEL (reference sequence). Trimming took off 3 bases at V and 8 bases at J, with 11 bases between the two ends. CDR3 nucleotide sequence: TGTGCCAGCAGCCACCGGGACACTTATTCACCCCTCCACTTT. This gives the protein CASSHRDTYSPLHF.

As DNA, the CDR3 is TGTGCCAGCTCACCGGTACAGGAGCTGCGCTGGGTGAACACTGAAGCTTTCTTT. It yields the protein CASSPVQELRWVNTEAFF. The chain has TRBV18 and TRBJ1-1; the D gene is possibly TRBD1 (5 bases). Germline CDR1 is KGHSH and CDR2 is LQKENI. CDR3 length: 18 residues. With 3 bases removed from V and 0 bases from J, the gap between germline ends came to 20 bases.

V gene TRBV12-3 or TRBV12-4 combines with J gene TRBJ1-4; D might be TRBD1 (5 bases). CDR3 length equals 13 residues. Trimming took 7 bases from V and 7 from J, leaving 13 bases between them. The CDR3 region has the DNA TGTGCCAGCACTCCCGCGGGGGTTGAAAAACTGTTTTTT. This codes for CASTPAGVEKLFF.

In this sample, this clone is medium-sized (0.01 to 0.1%). The rearrangement joins TRBV4-3 to TRBJ1-4; unclear D gene. This CDR3 region has 14 residues. V was clipped by 5 bases and J by 7 bases, with 14 bases between them. Germline CDR1 reads LGHNA; CDR2 reads YSLEER. DNA for the CDR3: TGCGCCAGCAGCGCAAAGGAGTTTAGTGAAAAACTGTTTTTT. It encodes CASSAKEFSEKLFF.